This T cell receptor (beta chain) is from a study of CXCR3-negative and CXCR3-positive naive CD8 T cells. The CDR3 spans 13 residues. Germline V gene data show CDR1 as MNHEY and CDR2 as SMNVEV (reference sequence). cDNA libraries for TRB were generated by 5' RACE incorporating UMI labels. TCRdb re-called the 5' RACE reads, yielding one record per CDR3 amino acid sequence without DNA. The table for this sample gives approximately 6,300 distinct CDR3 sequences. The chain links TRBV27 to TRBJ1-5. The specimen sequenced was naive CXCR3- CD8+ T cells from blood. Subset here: CD45RO-CCR7+CD27+CD95- naive CD8+ T cells lacking CXCR3 (TNR3-). This clonotype was sampled from a human donor in good health. Some clones in this sample may be carry-over from other donors' samples. CDR3 in amino acids: CASRETPYQPQHF.